This T cell receptor beta chain was documented in a study of T cell changes during pregnancy in multiple sclerosis. The CDR3 has 15 amino acids. V was clipped by 4 bases and J by 5 bases; unmatched bases: 6. CDR1 is MNHEY and CDR2 is SVGAGI in the germline V gene. Libraries were prepared by immunoSEQ multiplex PCR; TCRdb keeps only in-frame clonotypes and omits some of them. Of approximately 60,000 clones listed, roughly 90% are singletons. The chain joins TRBV6-5 to TRBJ2-1; 9 bases align to TRBD2. The clonotype comes from a female donor in good health, enrolled as a control in a pregnancy study. The input for sequencing was peripheral blood, taken in the second trimester of pregnancy. This chain's CDR3 is CASSSPPSGDNEQFF. The CDR3 DNA reads as TGTGCCAGCAGTTCCCCCCCTAGCGGGGACAATGAGCAGTTCTTC.